Shown below are 27 T cell receptor beta chains from a single sample sequenced in a study of cytotoxic CD8 clonotypes in ibrutinib-treated CLL (dated by TCRdb to 2020 to 2022). Preparation of the library involved the immunoSEQ multiplex PCR assay. Sourced from immuneACCESS, this table was stored by TCRdb with only in-frame sequences that have V and J called. A share of the clones is absent; for the studies checked, an unresolved V gene accounts for under half, and the remainder has no known explanation. In all, the sample holds approximately 160,000 clones, and roughly 88% of those were seen once. The biggest ten clones account for around 3.1% of the sample. The sample's time point, from its label and the paper: progressive disease on ibrutinib. Sequencing used PBMCs, obtained at disease progression, from a patient treated with ibrutinib. These TCRs come from a human donor with chronic lymphocytic leukemia.

The rearrangement uses TRBV4-3 and TRBJ2-7; the match to TRBD2 covers 9 bases. Germline CDR1 reads LGHNA; CDR2 reads YSLEER. Losses at the gene ends were 0 bases for V and 3 bases for J; bases not matched to a gene: 12. CDR3 length equals 18 residues. The CDR3 DNA follows: TGCGCCAGCAGCCAAGAAGCTAGTGCGGGAGGGCCGATCTACGAGCAGTACTTC. Protein sequence: CASSQEASAGGPIYEQYF.

This clone is a singleton in its sample. The genes are TRBV5-1 and TRBJ1-4, with TRBD1 matching over 9 bases. V shed 5 bases, J shed 5 bases, and the junction held 4 bases outside the gene matches. CDR1 SGHRS and CDR2 YFSETQ come from the germline V gene. The CDR3 consists of 14 residues. CDR3 DNA sequence: TGCGCCAGCAGACCCGGGACAGGGAATGAAAAACTGTTTTTT. Protein sequence: CASRPGTGNEKLFF.

The chain employs TRBV7-2 and TRBJ2-2; TRBD1 matches at 7 bases. J gave up 6 bases and V 1 base, and 14 bases lay outside the gene matches. The CDR3 totals 18 residues. CDR1 and CDR2 from the germline V gene are SGHTA and FQGNSA. In nucleotides, the CDR3 is TGTGCCAGCAGCTTAGATACAGGGGCCGCCCCCATGGCCGGGGAGCTGTTTTTT. Translated: CASSLDTGAAPMAGELFF.

J is TRBJ2-7 and V is TRBV18; D gene uncertain. Germline CDR1 reads KGHSH; CDR2 reads LQKENI. The CDR3 contains 11 residues. Trimming removed 2 bases from V and 10 bases from J, with 9 bases in between. The CDR3 spells CASSPENRQYF. The CDR3 region has the DNA TGTGCCAGCTCACCAGAAAACAGACAGTACTTC.

The chain carries TRBV5-1 and TRBJ1-2; 7 positions agree with TRBD1. J was trimmed by 7 bases and V by 4 bases; bases with no gene match: 13. The CDR3 runs to 15 residues. The germline V gene encodes CDR1 SGHRS and CDR2 YFSETQ. The CDR3 bases are TGCGCCAGCAGCCCCGGACAGGCCCGGGCGATTGGCTACACCTTC. Translation: CASSPGQARAIGYTF.

The J gene is TRBJ2-3, the V gene TRBV27; perhaps D is TRBD1 or TRBD2 (6 bases each). Germline V gene lookup returns CDR1 MNHEY and CDR2 SMNVEV (reference sequence). V was cut by 3 bases and J by 8 bases, with 15 bases left in between. This CDR3 spans 14 amino acids. The CDR3 nucleotides read TGTGCCAGCAGTTTCGGGCAGCCGGGGGCTACGCAGTATTTT. It encodes CASSFGQPGATQYF.

V gene TRBV4-3 combines with J gene TRBJ2-1; perhaps D is TRBD1 or TRBD2 (5 bases each). This CDR3 is built from 17 residues. The germline gives CDR1 LGHNA, CDR2 YSLEER. The V and J ends lost 3 bases and 0 bases respectively, with 15 bases between them. The CDR3 sequence: CASSHRWDGSSYNEQFF. The CDR3 coding sequence is TGCGCCAGCAGCCATAGGTGGGACGGCAGCTCCTACAATGAGCAGTTCTTC.

The chain carries TRBV7-6 and TRBJ2-7; a possible D gene is TRBD2 (5 bases). CDR3 length equals 14 residues. Trimming cost V 8 bases and J 2 bases, with 16 bases left between them. CDR1 is SGHVS, CDR2 FNYEAQ, per germline. CDR3 DNA sequence: TGTGCCAGCCTGCCGGGAACATCCCCCTACGAGCAGTACTTC. Translating it yields CASLPGTSPYEQYF.

The CDR3: CASSLVAGGWNEQFF. In DNA, the CDR3 is TGCGCCAGCAGCTTGGTAGCGGGAGGGTGGAATGAGCAGTTCTTC. The V call is TRBV5-1, the J call TRBJ2-1; 11 positions match TRBD2. There are 15 residues in the CDR3. Germline CDR1 reads SGHRS; CDR2 reads YFSETQ. The J segment lost 7 bases and the V segment lost 0 bases, leaving 3 bases of the junction unmatched.

J is TRBJ2-7 and V is TRBV27; D not certain. The CDR3 extends over 15 amino acids. Trimming shortened V by 3 bases and J by 3 bases, and 15 bases separated the two germline ends. Germline values: CDR1 MNHEY, CDR2 SMNVEV (reference sequence). As DNA, the CDR3 is TGTGCCAGCAGTTTCACTATTACGGGCGACTACGAGCAGTACTTC. It yields the protein CASSFTITGDYEQYF.

The genes are TRBV19 and TRBJ1-2; 7 nucleotides align to TRBD1. Germline CDR1 and CDR2: LNHDA and SQIVND (reference sequence). V lost 5 bases, J lost 2 bases, and 14 bases stayed unmatched. There are 17 residues in the CDR3. The CDR3 sequence: CASSPRYPTGLNYGYTF. The CDR3 bases are TGTGCCAGTAGTCCGAGATATCCGACAGGGTTGAACTATGGCTACACCTTC.

The genes are TRBV7-9 and TRBJ2-5; possible D gene TRBD2, 6 bases. Trimming removed 2 bases from V and 2 bases from J, with 12 bases in between. The V gene's germline CDR1 is SEHNR and CDR2 FQNEAQ (reference sequence). The CDR3 loop spans 15 amino acids. Here the CDR3 reads CASSLSLASQETQYF. CDR3 in DNA: TGTGCCAGCAGCTTATCGCTAGCGTCACAAGAGACCCAGTACTTC.

The CDR3 sequence is CASSYYGSNQPQHF. DNA of the CDR3: TGTGCCAGCAGTTACTATGGTAGCAATCAGCCCCAGCATTTT. J is TRBJ1-5 and V is TRBV6-5; unclear D gene. CDR3 length: 14 residues. Trimming stripped 1 base from V and 0 bases from J, with 4 bases between. CDR1 and CDR2 (germline): MNHEY, SVGAGI.

This chain joins TRBV27 and TRBJ2-1; TRBD2 agrees at 16 bases. This CDR3 has 19 amino acids. CDR1 and CDR2 from the germline V gene are MNHEY and SMNVEV (reference sequence). V dropped 2 bases and J dropped 10; count of bases not matched to a gene: 14. In DNA form, the CDR3 reads TGTGCCAGCAGTTTACAGGCGGGACTAGCGGGAGGGGGGCTTACGGAGCAGTTCTTC. It specifies CASSLQAGLAGGGLTEQFF.

The CDR3 here is CASTLGLAKETQYF. CDR3 in DNA: TGTGCCAGCACCCTAGGACTAGCGAAAGAGACCCAGTACTTC. This rearrangement joins TRBV6-1 to TRBJ2-5; 9 bases agree with TRBD2. CDR1 is MNHNS, CDR2 SASEGT, per germline. The CDR3 extends over 14 amino acids. V shed 7 bases and J 3 bases; nucleotides not matched to a gene: 6.

In DNA, the CDR3 is TGTGCCAGCAGTAACCGGGACAGGGGGTCCTACGAGCAGTACTTC. It specifies CASSNRDRGSYEQYF. This rearrangement joins TRBV25-1 to TRBJ2-7; the match to TRBD1 covers 11 bases. The CDR3 has 15 amino acids. Germline trimming cut 5 bases from V and 1 base from J; bases unmatched to any gene: 4. CDR1 MGHDK and CDR2 SYGVNS come from the germline V gene.

In this sample, this clone turned up a few times. The V and J genes are TRBV27 and TRBJ2-1, with D possibly matching TRBD2 (6 bases). The V gene lost 3 bases and the J gene lost 4 bases, with 10 bases spanning the gap. Germline loops: CDR1 MNHEY, CDR2 SMNVEV (reference sequence). The CDR3 is made up of 14 amino acids. CDR3 region: CASSFGGLYNEQFF. CDR3 nucleotides: TGTGCCAGCAGTTTTGGAGGGCTATACAATGAGCAGTTCTTC.

V and J are TRBV27 and TRBJ2-7, with 10 positions matching TRBD2. Per germline, CDR1 MNHEY and CDR2 SMNVEV (reference sequence). CDR3 length equals 17 residues. Trimming removed 0 bases from V and 2 bases from J; junction bases left unmatched: 7. As DNA, the CDR3 is TGTGCCAGCAGTTTATCGTGGGGACTAGCGCTCACCTACGAGCAGTACTTC. Translation: CASSLSWGLALTYEQYF.

The chain employs TRBV5-1 and TRBJ2-1, with D perhaps being TRBD1 or TRBD2 (5 bases each). The V gene lost 7 bases and the J gene lost 15 bases, with 29 bases spanning the gap. The CDR3 has 15 residues. Germline values: CDR1 SGHRS, CDR2 YFSETQ. CDR3 coding DNA: TGCGCCAGCTCGACTTCGACTGGGGACCAAAATCGCGGGTTCTTC. The encoded protein is CASSTSTGDQNRGFF.

The rearrangement uses TRBV12-5 and TRBJ1-5; tentatively, D is TRBD1 (5 bases). CDR1 and CDR2 from the germline V gene are LGHNT and FRNRAP. This CDR3 contains 14 residues. Deletions cut 4 bases from V and 0 bases from J, with 7 bases between. CDR3 coding DNA: TGTGCTAGTGGTTCGGGGGATAGCAATCAGCCCCAGCATTTT. Amino acid sequence: CASGSGDSNQPQHF.

V and J are TRBV19 and TRBJ2-7, with 7 bases identical to TRBD1. The CDR3 runs 14 residues. Germline-derived CDR1 and CDR2 are LNHDA and SQIVND (reference sequence). The trim removed 5 bases at V and 0 bases at J, leaving 4 bases unmatched. The CDR3 coding sequence is TGTGCCAGTAGTGATGGGACAGTCTCCTACGAGCAGTACTTC. This gives the protein CASSDGTVSYEQYF.

This clone was seen a handful of times. This chain joins TRBV30 and TRBJ2-3; D is possibly TRBD2 (5 bases). Trimming removed 0 bases from V and 4 bases from J, with 11 bases in between. Per germline, CDR1 GTSNPN and CDR2 SVGIG (reference sequence). The CDR3 is 14 residues long. CDR3 sequence: CAWSVLGVPDTQYF. CDR3 DNA: TGTGCCTGGAGTGTACTCGGGGTTCCAGATACGCAGTATTTT.

The genes are TRBV6-5 and TRBJ2-4, with 8 bases lining up with TRBD2. The CDR3 extends over 14 amino acids. In germline, CDR1 is MNHEY, CDR2 SVGAGI. Unmatched junction bases numbered 1, after V lost 4 bases and J lost 2 bases. CDR3: CASSLAGSKNIQYF. CDR3 nucleotide sequence: TGTGCCAGCAGTTTAGCGGGATCCAAAAACATTCAGTACTTC.

The chain recombines TRBV30 with TRBJ2-1; 10 bases map to TRBD2. With 1 base clipped from V and 2 bases from J, the junction kept 8 bases outside the gene matches. Germline lookup yields CDR1 GTSNPN and CDR2 SVGIG (reference sequence). The CDR3 loop spans 17 amino acids. The CDR3 reads CAWSARETSGAYNEQFF. For the CDR3, the DNA is TGTGCCTGGAGTGCCCGGGAAACTAGCGGGGCCTACAATGAGCAGTTCTTC.

J is TRBJ2-2 and V is TRBV4-3; D perhaps matches TRBD2 (5 bases). V was clipped by 1 base and J by 4 bases, with 25 bases between them. The CDR3 covers 20 residues. Germline CDR1 reads LGHNA; CDR2 reads YSLEER. The CDR3, as DNA: TGCGCCAGCAGCCAAGGCTCACTAGTATCAGTGCCCTATGGCACCGGGGAGCTGTTTTTT. This codes for CASSQGSLVSVPYGTGELFF.

V gene TRBV7-9 combines with J gene TRBJ1-2; no firm D call. This CDR3 comprises 15 residues. V lost 0 bases to trimming and J lost 3 bases, with 11 bases between them. Germline V CDR1 and CDR2: SEHNR, FQNEAQ (reference sequence). The CDR3 coding sequence is TGTGCCAGCAGCTTAGCGGGGAGGTGGGACTATGGCTACACCTTC. Translating gives CASSLAGRWDYGYTF.

V usage is TRBV7-9 and J usage is TRBJ2-3; no clear D. The V end lost 2 bases, the J end lost 0 bases, and 3 bases lay between the germline ends. CDR1 and CDR2 (germline): SEHNR, FQNEAQ (reference sequence). CDR3 length: 13 residues. CDR3 sequence reads: CASSLISTDTQYF. For the CDR3, the DNA is TGTGCCAGCAGCTTAATCAGCACAGATACGCAGTATTTT.